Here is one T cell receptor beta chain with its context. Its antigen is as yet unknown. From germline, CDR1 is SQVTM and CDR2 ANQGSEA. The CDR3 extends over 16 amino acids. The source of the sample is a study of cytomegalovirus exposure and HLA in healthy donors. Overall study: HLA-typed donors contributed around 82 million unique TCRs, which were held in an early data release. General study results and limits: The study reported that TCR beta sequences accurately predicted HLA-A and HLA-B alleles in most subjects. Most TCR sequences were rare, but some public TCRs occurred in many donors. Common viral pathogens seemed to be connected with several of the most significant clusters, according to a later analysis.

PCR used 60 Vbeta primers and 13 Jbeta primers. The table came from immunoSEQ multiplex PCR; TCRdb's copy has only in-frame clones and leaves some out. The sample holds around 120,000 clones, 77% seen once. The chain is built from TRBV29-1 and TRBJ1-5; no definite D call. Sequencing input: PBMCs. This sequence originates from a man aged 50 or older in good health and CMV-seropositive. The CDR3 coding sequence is TGCACCCATTGTTCTTCATCTTGCTCGGGTGAAGGGCCCCAGCATTTT. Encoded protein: CTHCSSSCSGEGPQHF. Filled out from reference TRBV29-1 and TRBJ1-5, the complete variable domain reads SAVISQKPSRDICQRGTSLTIQCQVDSQVTMMFWYRQQPGQSLTLIATANQGSEATYESGFVIDKFPISRPNLTFSTLTVSNMSPEDSSIYLCTHCSSSCSGEGPQHFGDGTRLSIL.